The 8 T cell receptor beta chains reported below all come from one sample, sequenced in a study. TCRdb fed the 5' RACE reads into MiXCR, producing one record per CDR3 protein. This sample has over 40,000 distinct CDR3 sequences, with 30% found just once. Material: tumor-infiltrating memory CD4+ T cells sorted from the breast tumor. Subset of the sample: memory CD4+ T cells, CD4+CD45RO+CD25-. All receptors derive from a female donor with breast cancer.

This clonotype was detected a few times. V is TRBV6-5 and J is TRBJ2-1; 10 bases are shared with TRBD2. Germline V gene data show CDR1 as MNHEY and CDR2 as SVGAGI. This CDR3 contains 13 residues. Trimming at V came to 4 bases and at J to 8 bases, leaving 2 bases not matched to a gene. CDR3 sequence: CASSSSGSDEQFF. CDR3 nucleotide sequence: TGTGCCAGCAGTTCTAGCGGGAGTGATGAGCAGTTCTTC.

On this clonotype: The junction shows a germline mismatch at one end, possibly a read error. This sequence joins TRBV9 and TRBJ2-1, with D unclear. Germline values: CDR1 SGDLS, CDR2 YYNGEE. This CDR3 comprises 14 residues. As DNA, the CDR3 is TGTGCCAGCAGCGTAGAGGCAGCCTATAATGAGCAGTTCTTC. Its translation: CASSVEAAYNEQFF.

V usage is TRBV6-5 and J usage is TRBJ1-5, with D possibly matching TRBD1 (6 bases). This CDR3 region has 14 residues. The V end was cut by 5 bases, the J end by 3 bases, with 11 bases between. The germline V gene has CDR1 MNHEY and CDR2 SVGAGI. The CDR3 region is CASSPWDNNQPQHF. For the CDR3, the DNA is TGTGCCAGCAGTCCCTGGGACAACAATCAGCCCCAGCATTTT.

There are a few counts of this clonotype. The rearrangement links TRBV21-1 to TRBJ1-1; TRBD1, the table's D call, was not compared with the DNA. TRBV21-1 is a known pseudogene. CDR3 length equals 16 residues. The DNA of the CDR3 is TGTGCCAGCAGCCCTAAGGGCACAGGTGGGGGCACTGAAGCTTTCTTT. Its translation is CASSPKGTGGGTEAFF.

This clonotype has a handful of counts. One end of the junction fails to match germline, which may point to a read error. The V call is TRBV14, the J call TRBJ1-5; 7 bases agree with TRBD1. The CDR3 sequence is 14 residues long. Germline V gives CDR1 SGHDN, CDR2 FVKESK. CDR3 sequence (DNA): TGTGCCAGCAGTCAAGAAGGCAGGGGGCAGCCCCAGCATTTT. Encoded protein: CASSQEGRGQPQHF.

Only one count was recorded for this clonotype. V is TRBV12-3 or TRBV12-4 and J is TRBJ1-5; 11 bases fit TRBD1. This CDR3 region has 17 residues. V was pared by 1 base and J by 7 bases, with 9 bases of the junction left unmatched. The DNA for the CDR3 is TGTGCCAGCAGTTTAGAAGTGTGGACAGGGGGCGGACAGCCCCAGCATTTT. As protein: CASSLEVWTGGGQPQHF.

The chain recombines TRBV30 with TRBJ1-3, with D maybe TRBD1 (5 bases). Germline CDR1 and CDR2: GTSNPN and SVGIG (reference sequence). With 3 bases removed from V and 0 bases from J, the gap between germline ends came to 9 bases. This CDR3 region has 14 residues. CDR3 residues: CAWSMDISGNTIYF. CDR3 DNA: TGTGCCTGGAGCATGGACATCTCTGGAAACACCATATATTTT.

V usage is TRBV20-1 and J usage is TRBJ1-2; 7 positions agree with TRBD1. The CDR3 sequence is 14 residues long. V dropped 6 bases and J dropped 6; count of bases not matched to a gene: 13. CDR1 DFQATT and CDR2 SNEGSKA come from the germline V gene (reference sequence). CDR3 sequence (DNA): TGCAGTGCCGCTGTTAGACAGGGAATTGATGGCTACACCTTC. Its protein product is CSAAVRQGIDGYTF.